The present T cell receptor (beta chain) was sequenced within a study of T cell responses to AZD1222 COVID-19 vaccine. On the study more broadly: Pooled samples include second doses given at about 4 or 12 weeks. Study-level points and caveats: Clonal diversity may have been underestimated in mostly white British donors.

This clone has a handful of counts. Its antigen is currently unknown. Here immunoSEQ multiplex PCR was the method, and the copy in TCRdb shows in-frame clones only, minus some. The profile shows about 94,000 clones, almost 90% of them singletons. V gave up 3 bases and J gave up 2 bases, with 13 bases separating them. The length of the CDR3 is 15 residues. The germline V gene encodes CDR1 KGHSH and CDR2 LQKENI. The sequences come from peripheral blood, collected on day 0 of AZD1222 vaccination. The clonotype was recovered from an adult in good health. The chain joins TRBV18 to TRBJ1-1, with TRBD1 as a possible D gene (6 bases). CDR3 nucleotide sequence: TGTGCCAGCTCACCGGACACAGGGTTCAACACTGAAGCTTTCTTT. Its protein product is CASSPDTGFNTEAFF. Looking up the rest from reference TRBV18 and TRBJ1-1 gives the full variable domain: NAGVMQNPRHLVRRRGQEARLRCSPMKGHSHVYWYRQLPEEGLKFMVYLQKENIIDESGMPKERFSAEFPKEGPSILRIQQVVRGDSAAYFCASSPDTGFNTEAFFGQGTRLTVV.